This T cell receptor (beta chain) came from a study of cytomegalovirus exposure and HLA in healthy donors (dated by TCRdb to the late 2010s). Describing the broader study: In an earlier analysis of fewer than 750 of the donors, about 270 Gb of sequence data and 100 million or so unique TCR beta sequences from about 180 million T cells were reported. Roughly 290 gigabases of sequencing data and around 88 million unique TCR sequences made up an early release that covered over 550 HLA-typed donors. Among the approximately 400 genotyped donors, roughly 80% belonged to the genetic ancestry cluster associated with self-reported Caucasian donors. The study aimed to test whether signatures of past pathogen exposure could be identified by cataloging public T cell receptors. The T cell repertoires of roughly 660 subjects were profiled by immunosequencing and related to cytomegalovirus serostatus. In addition to the first cohort of 500 to 850 subjects, a separate validation cohort of around 110 different subjects was used. High-throughput TCR immunosequencing, statistical association of individual TCRs with disease status, and machine learning were combined to predict cytomegalovirus infection status. In a later analysis, previously published TCR beta repertoires from 670 or so donors were re-analyzed and high-resolution HLA genotyping was added so that TCR occurrence patterns could be studied. In the later analysis, no new phenotypic data were used to find candidate immune exposures; instead, reliance was placed on TCR beta sequences and their occurrence across donors. An earlier analysis of around 580 of the donors used high-throughput TCR beta sequencing to judge whether each TCR beta V gene segment behaved as functional or pseudogenic. Donor age, sex, ethnicity and CMV serostatus were compiled together with the repertoire data. In a later genetic analysis, genome-wide SNP genotypes for about three fifths of the roughly 670 donors were used, and that subset was treated as a discovery cohort. All discovery cohort repertoires had been generated using a single sequencing platform. HLA typing included class I and class II loci at four-digit resolution. Typing coverage differed by locus: A, B, C, DRB1 and DQB1 were typed in about 629-640 donors, DQA1 in around 500, DPA1 in over 600, and DPB1 in roughly 450. A handful of DR-DQ haplotypes were treated as single units for association and clustering because of strong linkage in the cohort. Across approximately 400 genotyped donors of the cohort, an average of about 200,000 unique TCR beta nucleotide sequences per donor were sequenced, and roughly a sixth of those sequences were non-productive. What the study reported, not specific to this receptor: In a later analysis, most CMV-associated TCR beta chains were found to appear HLA-restricted, with HLA associations seemingly driven largely by CMV exposure. A later genetic analysis reported fewer N-insertions in productive TCRs among donors in an Asian-associated ancestry cluster than the roughly 690-donor mean. Because HLA typing was unavailable for some donors at each locus, only the typed subset was used in association tests. Most TCR sequences were seen in very few donors, while some public TCRs were found in many individuals. Linkage disequilibrium might explain the correlated functional status among segregating V segments, but an unknown experimental factor could not be excluded. Several of the top co-occurrence clusters appeared to be linked to parvovirus B19, influenza, CMV and Epstein-Barr virus, according to a later analysis. In a later analysis, TCR association rates were found to vary across HLA loci, with the most associated TCRs seen for DRB1 alleles and the fewest for HLA-C alleles. An association between a missense DCLRE1C variant and V-gene and J-gene trimming of TCR beta chains was found in a later genetic analysis and replicated in an independent cohort. Strong co-occurrence of HLA alleles, especially DR and DQ, made assigning TCR associations to individual alleles difficult. The study gave a list of some 150 TCR beta chains associated with cytomegalovirus. Sequencing depth was assumed to be roughly uniform across donors in the presence/absence analyses, though that assumption may not hold. Only TCR beta chains were sequenced in this cohort, and the absence of alpha or paired-chain data limited detectable features. Some IMGT-functional V segments, including TRBV6-2 and TRBV6-3, could not be told apart with the 87-base-pair reads, so those segments were excluded. In vitro tests confirmed that three of the cytomegalovirus-associated TCR beta chains recognize cytomegalovirus antigens. Fewer than 20 rarely observed V segments, including chromosome 9 orphons, were excluded from the earlier analysis of approximately 600 of the donors because counts were too low. CMV serostatus was the only immune exposure information available for the cohort. Cytomegalovirus status was reported to be diagnosed by the classifier with high specificity and sensitivity in both the original and validation cohorts. A group of highly shared sequence variants was considered likely to be a technical artifact of the sequencing pipeline. An earlier analysis of around 600 of the donors showed that most TCR beta V segments appeared in productive rearrangements either about 87% or about 30% of the time, which broadly matched IMGT annotations. The authors suggested that the approach could potentially be extended to other disease states and immunological phenotypes. A later analysis found that HLA-associated TCR beta chains were more clonally expanded and had lower generation probabilities than equally common non-associated chains. At a false discovery rate of 0.05, a later analysis linked fewer than 20,000 TCR beta sequences to specific HLA alleles. A further reported finding was that TCR beta sequences accurately predicted the HLA-A and HLA-B alleles for most subjects in the first cohort.

In the case of this clone: Its antigen remains undetermined. Within one base of it there is no much larger clone, and no base qualities were kept.

The cohort was made up of roughly 670 healthy bone marrow donors. Cohort members were all nominally healthy when sampled, although unrecorded immune exposures were likely present. The donor was CMV seronegative and was included in the group of several hundred seronegative cohort members. A peripheral blood sample was collected from each donor, and TCR beta sequencing was performed on peripheral blood mononuclear cells. The Qiagen DNeasy Blood Extraction Kit was used to extract genomic DNA from the blood cell samples. Libraries were constructed by the immunoSEQ multiplex PCR assay. A mixture of 60 forward primers for TCR Vbeta segments and 13 reverse primers for TCR Jbeta segments was used in the multiplex PCR. A multiplex PCR assay on genomic DNA amplified the CDR3 region of rearranged TCR beta genes. On the Illumina HiSeq System, the amplified TCR beta libraries were sequenced as 87-base-pair reads. Processing in the source paper ran as follows. Across the 640 or so repertoires, a later analysis counted roughly 84 million unique TCR beta chains, about 10 million of which were shared by at least two donors. Raw reads were error-corrected and collapsed into unique sequences by a nearest-neighbor algorithm in which closely related sequences were merged to remove PCR and sequencing errors. CDR3 sequences were aligned to IMGT reference sequences to assign V, D and J gene segments. For a sequence to be retained, a match of at least six nucleotides was required to both a V gene segment and a J gene segment. A rearrangement was called productive if the CDR3 had no stop codons and remained in frame with V and J, and every other rearrangement was called non-productive. Following IMGT convention, CDR3 was defined as the stretch from the second conserved V-encoded cysteine up to the conserved J-encoded phenylalanine. The earlier analysis of fewer than 750 of the donors excluded sequences that lacked an unambiguous match to a single V gene segment. An earlier analysis of 587 of the donors called V segments functional above 56.7% productive rearrangements and segregating when the between-donor standard deviation exceeded 5%. A statistical classification framework was built to diagnose cytomegalovirus status from the catalog of TCR beta chain sequences. In a later analysis, TCR nucleotide sequences were compared against IMGT/GENE-DB human TR gene sequences so that V and J genes could be assigned. In a later analysis, CDR3 sequences and most-parsimonious VDJ recombination scenarios were assigned using the TCRdist pipeline. In a later analysis, each TCR beta chain was defined by its CDR3 amino acid sequence together with its V-gene family, and reads lacking a unique V-gene family were excluded. As a way to deal with suspected cross-contamination and a sequencing artifact, a later analysis dropped roughly 620 nucleotide sequences that were highly shared and had low generation probability. In a later analysis, a clonal expansion index for each public chain was calculated from normalized within-repertoire ranks of inferred template counts. In a later analysis, generation probabilities were computed using a VDJ recombination model fitted to out-of-frame rearrangements, and the results were checked against IGoR. A later analysis scored TCR-TCR, TCR-HLA and TCR-CMV co-occurrence with hypergeometric tests, applying a repertoire-size bias correction to TCR pairs. In a later analysis, false discovery rates were estimated by permuting HLA or CMV assignments 20 times. In a later analysis, co-occurring TCRs were grouped using DBSCAN, and TCRdist sequence similarity was added for clustering within HLA-allele-positive subsets. Repertoires with fewer than 30,000 or more than 120,000 public chains were left out of co-occurrence clustering, as were roughly five repertoires with anomalous nucleotide sharing. TCRdb's version of the immuneACCESS table is confined to in-frame rearrangements and falls short of the full clone set. An unresolved V gene accounts for under half of the shortfall where checked; the remainder is of unknown origin. V, J and clone size are those of that table, while D and trimming were read from the DNA. This sample is represented by around 99,000 clones; around four fifths of them were singletons. Roughly 8% of the sample belongs to the ten largest clones.

Reading from cysteine to phenylalanine, the CDR3 counts 14 amino acids. Only CDR3 DNA is held: 42 bases, read in frame from base 1. Per the germline V gene, MNHEY is the CDR1 and SVGAGI is the CDR2. The germline ends are 12 bases apart after V is trimmed by 2 bases and J by 4 bases. This TCR was recovered from a man in his thirties or forties in good health and CMV-seronegative. Recombination connected TRBV6-5 to TRBJ2-7, with TRBD1 tentatively as D gene (6 bases match). Material: PBMCs. The nucleotide sequence reads TGTGCCAGCAGTTACGGGGGCAGGGGTTACGAGCAGTACTTC. This codes for CASSYGGRGYEQYF.